These T cell receptor beta chains were read from a single sample in a study of T-cell memory formation after mild COVID-19. In TCRdb, the 5' RACE reads were re-called with MiXCR into one record per CDR3 protein. Of some 410,000 distinct CDR3 sequences detected, around 22% appear once; the ten largest clones hold over 10%. Sequenced input: PBMCs or a T cell subset sorted from them (not recorded which). These TCRs come from an adult woman who had mild COVID-19 (a few samples of this study predate the infection). Cell type and time point are not known. Each CDR3 is given with its conserved first and last residue. Fields, in order: J gene, D gene, clone size, V gene, CDR3 protein, CDR3 DNA. D genes are given only for firm matches. Clone size is shown for a subset of rows, as once, few, many or a class of expanded clone.

J gene: TRBJ2-2; D gene: NA; clone size: NA; V gene: TRBV4-1; CDR3 protein: CASSQYPGVNTGELFF; CDR3 DNA: TGCGCCAGCAGCCAATACCCAGGGGTGAACACCGGGGAGCTGTTTTTT
J gene: TRBJ2-5; D gene: TRBD2; clone size: NA; V gene: TRBV6-1; CDR3 protein: CASMGTSGGEQETQYF; CDR3 DNA: TGTGCCAGCATGGGGACTAGCGGGGGTGAGCAAGAGACCCAGTACTTC
J gene: TRBJ2-5; D gene: NA; clone size: NA; V gene: TRBV7-9; CDR3 protein: CASSQTGTPQETQYF; CDR3 DNA: TGTGCCAGCAGCCAAACCGGGACACCTCAAGAGACCCAGTACTTC
J gene: TRBJ2-5; D gene: TRBD1; clone size: few; V gene: TRBV10-3; CDR3 protein: CAISSGQEIQETQYF; CDR3 DNA: TGTGCCATCAGTTCGGGACAGGAGATCCAAGAGACCCAGTACTTC
J gene: TRBJ1-2; D gene: NA; clone size: few; V gene: TRBV5-1; CDR3 protein: CASSSSGSYGYTF; CDR3 DNA: TGCGCCAGCAGCTCGTCTGGGTCCTATGGCTACACCTTC
J gene: TRBJ1-1; D gene: NA; clone size: few; V gene: TRBV7-9; CDR3 protein: CASRPTLNTEAFF; CDR3 DNA: TGTGCCAGCAGACCTACCTTGAACACTGAAGCTTTCTTT
J gene: TRBJ2-7; D gene: TRBD2; clone size: NA; V gene: TRBV7-8; CDR3 protein: CASSFPSGSNEQYF; CDR3 DNA: TGTGCCAGCAGCTTTCCTAGCGGGAGTAACGAGCAGTACTTC
J gene: TRBJ2-3; D gene: NA; clone size: NA; V gene: TRBV15; CDR3 protein: CATSRVGGRDTQYF; CDR3 DNA: TGTGCCACCAGCAGGGTAGGGGGAAGGGATACGCAGTATTTT
J gene: TRBJ1-2; D gene: NA; clone size: NA; V gene: TRBV30; CDR3 protein: CAWSGSGYGYTF; CDR3 DNA: TGTGCCTGGAGTGGTTCCGGCTATGGCTACACCTTC
J gene: TRBJ1-1; D gene: NA; clone size: NA; V gene: TRBV19; CDR3 protein: CASSINGYTEAFF; CDR3 DNA: TGTGCCAGTAGTATAAACGGATACACTGAAGCTTTCTTT
J gene: TRBJ2-1; D gene: NA; clone size: few; V gene: TRBV7-3; CDR3 protein: CASSLGLGGTNYNEQFF; CDR3 DNA: TGTGCCAGCAGCTTAGGTTTAGGGGGGACCAACTACAATGAGCAGTTCTTC
J gene: TRBJ1-1; D gene: TRBD1; clone size: NA; V gene: TRBV7-2; CDR3 protein: CASSSLRGTGVNTEAFF; CDR3 DNA: TGTGCCAGCAGCTCCTTAAGGGGTACAGGGGTGAACACTGAAGCTTTCTTT